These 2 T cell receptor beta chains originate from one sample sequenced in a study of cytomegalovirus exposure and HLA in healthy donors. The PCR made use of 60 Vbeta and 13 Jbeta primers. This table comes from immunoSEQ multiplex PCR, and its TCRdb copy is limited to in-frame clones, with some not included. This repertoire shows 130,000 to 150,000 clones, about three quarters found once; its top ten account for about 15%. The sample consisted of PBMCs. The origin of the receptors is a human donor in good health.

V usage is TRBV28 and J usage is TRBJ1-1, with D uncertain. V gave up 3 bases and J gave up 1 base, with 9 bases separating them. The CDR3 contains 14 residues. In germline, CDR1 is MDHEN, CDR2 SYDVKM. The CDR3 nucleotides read TGTGCCAGCAGTTTCCCCAGAAGGAACACTGAAGCTTTCTTT. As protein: CASSFPRRNTEAFF.

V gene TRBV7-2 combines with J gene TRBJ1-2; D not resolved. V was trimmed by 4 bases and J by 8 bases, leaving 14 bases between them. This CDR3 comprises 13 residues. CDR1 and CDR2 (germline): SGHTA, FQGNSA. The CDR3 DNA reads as TGTGCCAGCAGCTCGGGAGTGGGAGGGGGCTACACCTTC. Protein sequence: CASSSGVGGGYTF. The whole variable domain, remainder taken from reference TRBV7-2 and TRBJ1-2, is GAGVSQSPSNKVTEKGKDVELRCDPISGHTALYWYRQSLGQGLEFLIYFQGNSAPDKSGLPSDRFSAERTGGSVSTLTIQRTQQEDSAVYLCASSSGVGGGYTFGSGTRLTVV.